This T cell receptor beta chain came from a study of T cells after somatic rescue of genetic block (dated by TCRdb to 2020 to 2021). General notes on the study: What the study looked at was long-term robustness, specifically in a T-cell system that came about through somatic rescue of a genetic block in T-cell development.

Measured from the cysteine to the phenylalanine, the CDR3 is 12 residues long. Of all the DNA, just the CDR3 is kept, 36 bases in frame from base 1. As encoded in the germline V gene (reference sequence), CDR1 is LNHDA while CDR2 is SQIVND. V drops 4 bases and J drops 9 bases, leaving 10 bases in between. Note on this clone: The antigen it binds to is not known. Base qualities were left out, and no much larger clone turns up one base away.

Receptor amplification or capture employed the immunoSEQ multiplex PCR assay. Entries here come from immuneACCESS through TCRdb and include only in-frame sequences with V and J called. Some clones fail to appear in such tables; in the studies checked, an unresolved V gene covers under half of the shortfall, and the cause of the remainder is unknown. This sample comprises 70,000 to 95,000 clones, over 80% of them detected only once. The ten largest account for under 2% of the sample. The chain was built from TRBV19 and TRBJ2-1, with a weak D call of TRBD2 (6 bases match). What was sequenced was peripheral blood mononuclear cells (PBMCs). The source is a woman between 18 and 29 years old. CDR3 loop: CASSSGTSEQFF. The nucleotide sequence is given as TGTGCCAGTAGTAGCGGGACTTCTGAGCAGTTCTTC.